Listed below are T cell receptor beta chains from one sample, sequenced in a study of blood T cell repertoires in COVID-19. Profiled with immunoSEQ multiplex PCR; TCRdb holds only in-frame clones, not every one. The sample lists 250,000 to 400,000 clones, roughly 88% occurring once. Sequenced sample: peripheral blood. All receptors come from a woman under 40 with COVID-19, enrolled during active disease. CDR3s include the opening cysteine and the closing phenylalanine or tryptophan. Fields, in order: clone size, D gene, J gene, V gene, CDR3 protein, CDR3 DNA. A D gene is named only where the DNA matches it firmly. Expanded clones are given a class, and other clones once, few, many or no size at all.

many TRBD1 TRBJ2-7 TRBV20-1 CSANDRGYEQYF TGCAGTGCTAATGACAGGGGCTACGAGCAGTACTTC
once - TRBJ1-1 TRBV28 CASSPGGEGNTEAFF TGTGCCAGCAGCCCCGGGGGGGAGGGGAACACTGAAGCTTTCTTT
- TRBD1 TRBJ1-4 TRBV18 CASSPRQGDNEKLFF TGTGCCAGCTCACCACGACAGGGGGATAATGAAAAACTGTTTTTT
- TRBD1 TRBJ1-6 TRBV10-3 CAISTGGDSSPLHF TGTGCCATCAGTACAGGGGGCGATTCATCACCCCTCCACTTT
- - TRBJ1-2 TRBV5-4 CASSSPREANYGYTF TGTGCCAGCAGCTCCCCCAGGGAGGCGAACTATGGCTACACCTTC
- - TRBJ1-1 TRBV30 CAWRRRNTEAFF TGTGCCTGGAGGAGGAGGAACACTGAAGCTTTCTTT
- TRBD1 TRBJ1-5 TRBV3-1/TRBV3-2 CASSQGQGHSNQPQHF TGTGCCAGCAGCCAAGGACAGGGCCATAGCAATCAGCCCCAGCATTTT
- TRBD2 TRBJ2-1 TRBV7-9 CASSLGVTSGGDNEQFF TGTGCCAGCAGCTTAGGTGTGACTAGCGGGGGGGACAATGAGCAGTTCTTC
- TRBD1 TRBJ1-5 TRBV15 CATSSGQGKGRNQPQHF TGTGCCACCAGCAGTGGACAGGGGAAAGGTCGGAATCAGCCCCAGCATTTT
- - TRBJ1-2 TRBV4-1 CASSPGTPNYGYTF TGCGCCAGCAGCCCAGGGACACCCAACTATGGCTACACCTTC
- - TRBJ1-3 TRBV6-5 CASSYSTGGNTIYF TGTGCCAGCAGTTACTCGACAGGCGGAAACACCATATATTTT
- TRBD1 TRBJ1-6 TRBV5-8 CASSLGTGARSPLHF TGTGCCAGCAGCTTAGGGACAGGGGCAAGGTCACCCCTCCACTTT
- TRBD2 TRBJ2-5 TRBV10-3 CAISPGGAQETQYF TGTGCCATCAGCCCCGGGGGGGCCCAAGAGACCCAGTACTTC
- - TRBJ1-1 TRBV18 CASSPIVGVNTEAFF TGTGCCAGCTCGCCGATAGTGGGCGTGAACACTGAAGCTTTCTTT
- - TRBJ1-3 TRBV10-3 CAIRDTGNTIYF TGTGCCATCAGGGACACGGGAAACACCATATATTTT
- - TRBJ1-2 TRBV2 CASETATVNYGYTF TGTGCCAGCGAGACAGCGACAGTTAACTATGGCTACACCTTC
- - TRBJ1-1 TRBV18 CASSLGTGNTEAFF TGTGCCAGCTCCCTCGGGACTGGGAACACTGAAGCTTTCTTT
few - TRBJ2-1 TRBV7-9 CASSYDTYNEQFF TGTGCCAGCAGTTATGACACTTACAATGAGCAGTTCTTC
- TRBD2 TRBJ2-1 TRBV6-5 CASAGLAQAGEQFF TGTGCCAGCGCCGGGTTAGCACAAGCGGGAGAGCAGTTCTTC
- TRBD2 TRBJ2-2 TRBV7-2 CASSQKRGLNTGELFF TGTGCCAGCAGCCAAAAGCGGGGGTTAAACACCGGGGAGCTGTTTTTT
few - TRBJ1-5 TRBV3-1/TRBV3-2 CASSQGGRQPQHF TGTGCCAGCAGCCAAGGGGGGCGTCAGCCCCAGCATTTT
- - TRBJ2-7 TRBV30 CAWSASFGRTYEQYF TGTGCCTGGAGTGCTAGTTTTGGCCGTACCTACGAGCAGTACTTC
- TRBD1 TRBJ1-2 TRBV18 CASSRDRAFGYTF TGTGCCAGCTCACGGGACAGGGCCTTTGGCTACACCTTC
once - TRBJ1-2 TRBV6-5 CASSSGQYYGYTF TGTGCCAGCAGCTCCGGACAGTACTATGGCTACACCTTC
many TRBD1 TRBJ2-7 TRBV7-9 CASSSRTGSIEQYF TGTGCCAGCAGCTCGCGGACAGGATCCATAGAGCAGTACTTC
- TRBD2 TRBJ2-3 TRBV6-1 CASSAVAGVRTDTQYF TGTGCCAGCAGTGCGGTAGCGGGGGTACGCACAGATACGCAGTATTTT
once - TRBJ1-5 TRBV6-5 CASNLDRTKPQHF TGTGCCAGCAATTTAGACAGGACCAAGCCCCAGCATTTT
once TRBD1 TRBJ2-3 TRBV7-9 CASSSGGDTQYF TGTGCCAGCAGCTCAGGGGGCGATACGCAGTATTTT
- - TRBJ2-4 TRBV7-2 CASSLRQPKNIQYF TGTGCCAGCAGCTTAAGACAGCCCAAAAACATTCAGTACTTC
- - TRBJ1-5 TRBV3-1/TRBV3-2 CASSSLGGRISSHYYSNQPQHF TGTGCCAGCAGCTCCCTAGGCGGGCGGATTAGCTCCCACTACTATAGCAATCAGCCCCAGCATTTT
- - TRBJ1-6 TRBV27 CASSLRDTYNSPLHF TGTGCCAGCAGTTTACGGGACACATATAATTCACCCCTCCACTTT
once - TRBJ1-5 TRBV30 CAWSKGGVSNQPQHF TGTGCCTGGAGTAAGGGGGGGGTGAGCAATCAGCCCCAGCATTTT
- - TRBJ1-1 TRBV7-9 CASSPAPAFF TGTGCCAGCAGCCCCGCGCCAGCTTTCTTT
once TRBD1 TRBJ1-1 TRBV6-5 CASSLQGPMNTEAFF TGTGCCAGCAGTTTACAGGGGCCTATGAACACTGAAGCTTTCTTT
once - TRBJ1-2 TRBV6-5 CASTQGDYGYTF TGTGCCAGCACCCAAGGGGACTATGGCTACACCTTC
- - TRBJ1-1 TRBV6-4 CASSEGRATEAFF TGTGCCAGCAGTGAGGGCAGGGCGACTGAAGCTTTCTTT
- - TRBJ2-3 TRBV10-1 CASSDSGTSYTQYF TGCGCCAGCAGTGATTCGGGGACTTCATACACGCAGTATTTT
- - TRBJ1-1 TRBV3-1/TRBV3-2 CASSQVGSHTEAFF TGTGCCAGCAGCCAAGTGGGCAGTCACACTGAAGCTTTCTTT
- - TRBJ1-6 TRBV6-5 CASSYSNREHSPLHF TGTGCCAGCAGTTACTCGAACAGGGAGCATTCACCCCTCCACTTT
- - TRBJ1-2 TRBV6-2/TRBV6-3 CASSFNPSTDSYYGYTF TGTGCCAGCAGTTTTAATCCATCGACCGACTCCTACTATGGCTACACCTTC
- TRBD1 TRBJ1-1 TRBV5-1 CASHLTGGMNTEAFF TGCGCCAGCCACCTGACAGGGGGCATGAACACTGAAGCTTTCTTT
- TRBD1 TRBJ1-6 TRBV5-6 CASSRGQGSPLHF TGTGCCAGCAGCCGGGGACAGGGTTCACCCCTCCACTTT
- TRBD1 TRBJ1-1 TRBV18 CASSKTGQNTEAFF TGTGCCAGCTCAAAGACAGGGCAGAACACTGAAGCTTTCTTT